Reported below is one TCR beta chain. These data originate in a study of control samples from healthy donors and cancer patients. Sequencing used immunoSEQ multiplex PCR; TCRdb keeps in-frame clones, though not all of them. The table includes around 110,000 clones, about 94% detected once. The CDR3 has 15 amino acids. Germline V gives CDR1 GTSNPN, CDR2 SVGIG (reference sequence). Germline trimming cut 1 base from V and 1 base from J; bases unmatched to any gene: 2. Source material: blood. This chain joins TRBV30 and TRBJ2-5; 11 bases are a match to TRBD2. The receptor comes from a man in his thirties or forties in good health. The DNA for the CDR3 is TGTGCCTGGAGTGAACTAGCGGGGGCCCAAGAGACCCAGTACTTC. It codes for CAWSELAGAQETQYF.